The clone carrying this TCR beta chain was observed once. The data were taken from a study of blood T cell repertoires in COVID-19. About the study: PBMCs, B-cell-depleted T cells, or T cells provided the cDNA or gDNA that made up the material.

Germline trimming cut 1 base from V and 4 bases from J; bases unmatched to any gene: 1. CDR1 and CDR2 from the germline V gene are SGDLS and YYNGEE. This CDR3 contains 15 residues. Per the authors' pipeline: Estimation of nucleated cell counts relied on the amplification of reference gene primers. Sequencing was performed with immunoSEQ multiplex PCR; in TCRdb, only in-frame clones are kept and a portion is missing. The V and J calls and clone size are taken from that table; D and trimming were inferred from the DNA. The table shows about 170,000 clones, with approximately 90% occurring only once. The chain recombines TRBV9 with TRBJ1-3; TRBD1 aligns across 11 bases. The clonotype comes from a man aged 25-40 years with COVID-19, enrolled during active disease. Sequenced: peripheral blood. CDR3 DNA sequence: TGTGCCAGCAGCGTAAGGACAGGGGGCGGAAACACCATATATTTT. It encodes CASSVRTGGGNTIYF.